This TCR beta chain was recovered during a study of untreated major depressive disorder. Whole-study results and caveats: Compared with controls, depressed patients showed more TRBV05-01 (Vbeta 5.1) usage in CD4+ T cells.

CD4+ T cells were isolated from thawed PBMCs by magnetic negative selection. Here immunoSEQ multiplex PCR was the method, and the copy in TCRdb shows in-frame clones only, minus some. Of around 23,000 clones in the sample, roughly nine tenths were seen once. This clone has just a few counts. Its specificity is unknown. With V trimmed by 2 bases and J by 5 bases, 2 bases remained unmatched. This CDR3 has 15 amino acids. Germline V gene sequence: CDR1 SGHDN, CDR2 FVKESK. This sequence joins TRBV14 and TRBJ1-6, with 8 bases fitting TRBD1. The TCR originated in a woman in her twenties or thirties with major depressive disorder. Material for sequencing was CD4+ T cells from PBMCs. The DNA of the CDR3 is TGTGCCAGCAGCCAATTGGACAGGGATAATTCACCCCTCCACTTT. Protein: CASSQLDRDNSPLHF. The full variable domain, with the rest looked up from reference TRBV14 and TRBJ1-6, is EAGVTQFPSHSVIEKGQTVTLRCDPISGHDNLYWYRRVMGKEIKFLLHFVKESKQDESGMPNNRFLAERTGGTYSTLKVQPAELEDSGVYFCASSQLDRDNSPLHFGNGTRLTVT.